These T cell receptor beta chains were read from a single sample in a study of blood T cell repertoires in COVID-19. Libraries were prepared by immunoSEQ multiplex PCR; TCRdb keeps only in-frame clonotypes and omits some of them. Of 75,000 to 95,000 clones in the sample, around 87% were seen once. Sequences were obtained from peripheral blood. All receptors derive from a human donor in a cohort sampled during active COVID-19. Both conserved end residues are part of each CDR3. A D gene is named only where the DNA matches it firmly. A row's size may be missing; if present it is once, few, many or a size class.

CDR3: CASSPLTYYEQYF; DNA: TGTGCCAGCAGCCCACTAACCTACTACGAGCAGTACTTC; size: NA; V: TRBV14; J: TRBJ2-7; D: NA
CDR3: CASRRENGPYEQYF; DNA: TGTGCCAGTAGGCGGGAGAACGGACCCTACGAGCAGTACTTC; size: once; V: TRBV19; J: TRBJ2-7; D: TRBD2
CDR3: CASSRREYGYTF; DNA: TGTGCCAGCAGTCGTAGAGAATATGGCTACACCTTC; size: once; V: TRBV6-5; J: TRBJ1-2; D: NA
CDR3: CASSDWTGADGYTF; DNA: TGTGCCAGCAGCGATTGGACAGGGGCGGATGGCTACACCTTC; size: NA; V: TRBV5-6; J: TRBJ1-2; D: TRBD1
CDR3: CASSQVARSYGYTF; DNA: TGCGCCAGCAGCCAAGTCGCTAGGAGTTATGGTTACACCTTC; size: NA; V: TRBV4-1; J: TRBJ1-2; D: NA
CDR3: CATSGDRFEQYF; DNA: TGTGCCACCAGTGGCGACAGGTTCGAGCAGTACTTC; size: few; V: TRBV24-1; J: TRBJ2-7; D: NA
CDR3: CASHLAGTYEQYF; DNA: TGTGCCAGCCATCTAGCGGGAACCTACGAGCAGTACTTC; size: NA; V: TRBV27; J: TRBJ2-7; D: TRBD2
CDR3: CASRPGTGGGKLFF; DNA: TGTGCCAGCAGACCCGGGACAGGGGGCGGAAAACTGTTTTTT; size: once; V: TRBV28; J: TRBJ1-4; D: TRBD1
CDR3: CASSSLARNTGELFF; DNA: TGTGCCAGCAGCTCACTAGCGAGGAACACCGGGGAGCTGTTTTTT; size: NA; V: TRBV9; J: TRBJ2-2; D: TRBD2
CDR3: CASSLRDRGYEQYF; DNA: TGTGCCAGCAGTTTAAGGGACAGGGGCTACGAGCAGTACTTC; size: NA; V: TRBV27; J: TRBJ2-7; D: TRBD1
CDR3: CASSKNQRENTDTQYF; DNA: TGCGCCAGCAGCAAGAACCAGCGGGAGAACACAGATACGCAGTATTTT; size: NA; V: TRBV10-1; J: TRBJ2-3; D: TRBD2
CDR3: CASSSGLAGVPSTDTQYF; DNA: TGTGCCAGTAGTTCGGGACTAGCGGGAGTTCCTAGCACAGATACGCAGTATTTT; size: NA; V: TRBV19; J: TRBJ2-3; D: TRBD2
CDR3: CASSFTTGGGYTF; DNA: TGTGCCAGCAGCTTCACGACAGGGGGTGGCTACACCTTC; size: NA; V: TRBV7-9; J: TRBJ1-2; D: TRBD1
CDR3: CASIGASAREQYF; DNA: TGTGCCAGCATAGGAGCATCGGCGCGCGAGCAGTACTTC; size: few; V: TRBV28; J: TRBJ2-7; D: NA
CDR3: CASSIPGQGNQPQHF; DNA: TGTGCCAGTAGTATACCGGGACAGGGCAATCAGCCCCAGCATTTT; size: NA; V: TRBV19; J: TRBJ1-5; D: TRBD1
CDR3: CASSRSGETQYF; DNA: TGTGCCAGCAGCCGGAGCGGAGAGACCCAGTACTTC; size: NA; V: TRBV28; J: TRBJ2-5; D: NA
CDR3: CASSQALSRGSYEQYF; DNA: TGCGCCAGCAGCCAAGCCCTCTCGCGGGGCTCCTACGAGCAGTACTTC; size: once; V: TRBV4-1; J: TRBJ2-7; D: NA
CDR3: CARGLRDIYNEQFF; DNA: TGTGCCAGGGGATTACGGGACATCTACAATGAGCAGTTCTTC; size: NA; V: TRBV7-5; J: TRBJ2-1; D: NA
CDR3: CASRPPGQGWGYTF; DNA: TGTGCCAGCAGACCTCCGGGACAGGGTTGGGGCTACACCTTC; size: NA; V: TRBV28; J: TRBJ1-2; D: TRBD1
CDR3: CASSPPGTSVTYEQYF; DNA: TGTGCCAGCTCACCACCTGGGACTAGCGTAACCTACGAGCAGTACTTC; size: NA; V: TRBV18; J: TRBJ2-7; D: TRBD2
CDR3: CASSIGQGGYTF; DNA: TGTGCCAGCAGCATAGGACAGGGGGGCTACACCTTC; size: NA; V: TRBV3-1/TRBV3-2; J: TRBJ1-2; D: TRBD1
CDR3: CATSLAGTANEKLFF; DNA: TGTGCCACCTCCTTAGCCGGGACAGCGAATGAAAAACTGTTTTTT; size: NA; V: TRBV27; J: TRBJ1-4; D: TRBD1
CDR3: CASTYGGGTEAFF; DNA: TGCGCCAGCACCTATGGCGGGGGAACTGAAGCTTTCTTT; size: NA; V: TRBV5-1; J: TRBJ1-1; D: NA
CDR3: CASSGPFGGGHIQYF; DNA: TGTGCCAGCAGCGGCCCCTTTGGGGGCGGCCACATTCAGTACTTC; size: NA; V: TRBV7-9; J: TRBJ2-4; D: NA
CDR3: CASSAGQGNDWAYGYTF; DNA: TGTGCCAGCAGCGCCGGACAGGGAAATGACTGGGCCTATGGCTACACCTTC; size: NA; V: TRBV9; J: TRBJ1-2; D: TRBD1
CDR3: CASSFGGNTGELFF; DNA: TGTGCCAGCAGCTTCGGGGGGAACACCGGGGAGCTGTTTTTT; size: NA; V: TRBV5-5; J: TRBJ2-2; D: NA
CDR3: CASSVVAGANEQFF; DNA: TGTGCCAGCAGCGTGGTAGCGGGAGCCAATGAGCAGTTCTTC; size: NA; V: TRBV7-9; J: TRBJ2-1; D: TRBD2
CDR3: CASRTGGGYEQYF; DNA: TGCGCCAGCAGAACTGGGGGGGGCTACGAGCAGTACTTC; size: NA; V: TRBV5-1; J: TRBJ2-7; D: TRBD2
CDR3: CASTGTSGSLPDTQYF; DNA: TGTGCCAGCACCGGGACTAGCGGGAGTTTGCCAGATACGCAGTATTTT; size: NA; V: TRBV27; J: TRBJ2-3; D: TRBD2
CDR3: CASGLAGITYTQYF; DNA: TGTGCCAGTGGACTAGCGGGGATCACATATACGCAGTATTTT; size: NA; V: TRBV19; J: TRBJ2-3; D: TRBD2
CDR3: CASSLTAGGPQETQYF; DNA: TGTGCCAGCAGCTTGACAGCGGGAGGGCCGCAAGAGACCCAGTACTTC; size: NA; V: TRBV5-4; J: TRBJ2-5; D: TRBD2
CDR3: CASSQGSSVPPGGETQYF; DNA: TGTGCCAGCAGCCAAGGCTCTAGCGTCCCCCCTGGGGGAGAGACCCAGTACTTC; size: once; V: TRBV3-1/TRBV3-2; J: TRBJ2-5; D: NA
CDR3: CASSSPGGGHEKLFF; DNA: TGTGCCAGCAGCTCACCTGGGGGGGGCCATGAAAAACTGTTTTTT; size: NA; V: TRBV5-4; J: TRBJ1-4; D: NA
CDR3: CASSSTRTLNYGYTF; DNA: TGTGCCAGCAGTTCCACTAGGACTCTTAACTATGGCTACACCTTC; size: NA; V: TRBV27; J: TRBJ1-2; D: NA
CDR3: CASSEADTLTDTQYF; DNA: TGCGCCAGCAGTGAGGCGGACACCCTCACAGATACGCAGTATTTT; size: NA; V: TRBV10-1; J: TRBJ2-3; D: NA
CDR3: CASSEGGGTYEQYF; DNA: TGTGCCAGCAGTGAAGGCGGGGGGACCTACGAGCAGTACTTC; size: NA; V: TRBV2; J: TRBJ2-7; D: TRBD2
CDR3: CATRWTSGPYEQYF; DNA: TGCGCCACCCGATGGACTAGCGGCCCCTACGAGCAGTACTTC; size: NA; V: TRBV5-1; J: TRBJ2-7; D: TRBD2
CDR3: CASSNAKGLAGETQYF; DNA: TGTGCCAGTAGCAACGCCAAGGGACTAGCGGGCGAGACCCAGTACTTC; size: NA; V: TRBV19; J: TRBJ2-5; D: TRBD2
CDR3: CASSTESGGPPLHF; DNA: TGTGCCAGCAGTACCGAATCCGGCGGGCCACCCCTCCACTTT; size: NA; V: TRBV2; J: TRBJ1-6; D: NA
CDR3: CASFASGNTGELFF; DNA: TGTGCCAGTTTCGCTAGCGGGAACACCGGGGAGCTGTTTTTT; size: NA; V: TRBV18; J: TRBJ2-2; D: TRBD2
CDR3: CSADRDQETQYF; DNA: TGCAGCGCAGACAGGGATCAAGAGACCCAGTACTTC; size: NA; V: TRBV29-1; J: TRBJ2-5; D: TRBD1
CDR3: CATRGAESYEQYF; DNA: TGTGCCACCAGGGGGGCGGAATCCTACGAGCAGTACTTC; size: NA; V: TRBV24-1; J: TRBJ2-7; D: NA
CDR3: CASSQDQGLHNEQFF; DNA: TGTGCCAGCAGCCAAGATCAGGGACTCCACAATGAGCAGTTCTTC; size: once; V: TRBV3-1/TRBV3-2; J: TRBJ2-1; D: NA
CDR3: CASSHLRGGPGANVLTF; DNA: TGTGCCAGCAGCCATTTACGGGGGGGCCCTGGGGCCAACGTCCTGACTTTC; size: NA; V: TRBV27; J: TRBJ2-6; D: TRBD2
CDR3: CASSLLPREQFF; DNA: TGTGCCAGCAGTTTATTGCCGCGGGAGCAGTTCTTC; size: NA; V: TRBV12-3/TRBV12-4; J: TRBJ2-1; D: NA
CDR3: CASSGGTSGSLLNEQFF; DNA: TGCGCCAGCAGCGGGGGAACTAGCGGGAGTCTGTTAAATGAGCAGTTCTTC; size: NA; V: TRBV5-1; J: TRBJ2-1; D: TRBD2
CDR3: CASSPGLAGGSYEQYF; DNA: TGTGCCAGCAGCCCGGGACTAGCGGGAGGGTCCTACGAGCAGTACTTC; size: once; V: TRBV7-2; J: TRBJ2-7; D: TRBD2
CDR3: CASSLVPLIQGHYGYTF; DNA: TGTGCCAGCAGCTTAGTCCCCCTTATTCAGGGGCACTATGGCTACACCTTC; size: NA; V: TRBV11-2; J: TRBJ1-2; D: NA
CDR3: CASSATGGAQPQHF; DNA: TGTGCCAGCAGTGCAACAGGGGGCGCGCAGCCCCAGCATTTT; size: few; V: TRBV28; J: TRBJ1-5; D: TRBD1
CDR3: CASSYLAQVPYGYTF; DNA: TGTGCCAGCAGCTACCTAGCGCAAGTTCCTTATGGCTACACCTTC; size: NA; V: TRBV11-2; J: TRBJ1-2; D: NA
CDR3: CASSSTRLGREGYNEQFF; DNA: TGTGCCAGCAGTTCCACTCGACTAGGGCGGGAAGGGTACAATGAGCAGTTCTTC; size: NA; V: TRBV28; J: TRBJ2-1; D: NA
CDR3: CASSPPGQGAYEQYF; DNA: TGTGCCAGCTCCCCCCCGGGACAGGGAGCCTACGAGCAGTACTTC; size: NA; V: TRBV18; J: TRBJ2-7; D: TRBD1
CDR3: CASSFTLQGREQYF; DNA: TGCGCCAGCAGCTTTACATTGCAGGGTCGCGAGCAGTACTTC; size: NA; V: TRBV5-1; J: TRBJ2-7; D: NA
CDR3: CASSRQFNQPQHF; DNA: TGTGCCAGCAGTCGACAGTTCAATCAGCCCCAGCATTTT; size: NA; V: TRBV12-3/TRBV12-4; J: TRBJ1-5; D: NA
CDR3: CASQGGSSYEQYF; DNA: TGTGCCAGCCAAGGCGGAAGCTCCTACGAGCAGTACTTC; size: NA; V: TRBV24-1; J: TRBJ2-7; D: NA
CDR3: CASSLLMSGRARTGELFF; DNA: TGTGCCAGCAGCCTCTTGATGAGCGGGAGGGCCAGAACCGGGGAGCTGTTTTTT; size: once; V: TRBV27; J: TRBJ2-2; D: TRBD2
CDR3: CASSLSRTGEQYF; DNA: TGTGCCAGCAGCCTTTCACGTACGGGAGAGCAGTACTTC; size: NA; V: TRBV11-2; J: TRBJ2-7; D: NA